This entry lists 7 T cell receptor beta chains sequenced from one sample in a study of Graves' ophthalmopathy and Graves' hyperthyroidism. RNA transcripts were the source from which TCR beta CDR3 regions were amplified. First-round RT-PCR with HTBI primers preceded a second-round multiplex PCR. TCRdb re-derived calls from the multiplex PCR reads in MiXCR, one entry per CDR3 protein. The table records about 550,000 distinct CDR3 sequences, approximately 37% of them present only once. Sequencing was performed on peripheral blood or thyroid tissue (not recorded which). The receptor set was obtained from an adult man with Graves' hyperthyroidism.

This clonotype was observed at least ten times. The chain couples TRBV29-1 to TRBJ1-1; maybe TRBD1 (5 bases). The ends were cut back, 7 bases at V and 0 bases at J, with 12 bases in the middle. The CDR3 extends over 13 amino acids. CDR1 and CDR2 (germline): SQVTM, ANQGSEA. CDR3 bases: TGCAGCGCACGGGGGACGGTGAACACTGAAGCTTTCTTT. It specifies CSARGTVNTEAFF.

This clonotype was observed many times. This chain links TRBV7-6 with TRBJ2-2; TRBD1 matches 12 bases. Germline V gene lookup returns CDR1 SGHVS and CDR2 FNYEAQ. The CDR3 spans 18 residues. The V gene end was trimmed by 2 bases and the J gene end by 7 bases; junction bases not matched to a gene: 11. The DNA of the CDR3 is TGTGCCAGCAGCTTAAAGATTATCGGGACAGGGGGCATCGGGGAGCTGTTTTTT. Amino acid sequence: CASSLKIIGTGGIGELFF.

The chain combines TRBV20-1 with TRBJ2-7; TRBD2 matches 13 bases. CDR1 is DFQATT, CDR2 SNEGSKA, per germline (reference sequence). The CDR3 length is 14 residues. With V trimmed by 3 bases and J by 7 bases, 6 bases remained unmatched. CDR3 sequence reads: CSARKPGLAGEQYF. Here the CDR3 DNA reads TGCAGTGCTAGGAAACCGGGACTAGCGGGAGAGCAGTACTTC.

This clonotype was recorded at least ten times. At one end, the junction sequence differs from germline, possibly due to a read error. The V and J genes are TRBV7-7 and TRBJ2-5; D uncertain. CDR3 length equals 13 residues. Germline V gives CDR1 SSHAT, CDR2 FNYEAQ (reference sequence). The CDR3 sequence: CASSFARQETQYF. DNA of the CDR3: TGTGCTAGCAGCTTTGCTCGGCAAGAGACCCAGTACTTC.

The chain has TRBV7-2 and TRBJ1-1, with D maybe TRBD1 (5 bases). Germline V CDR1 and CDR2: SGHTA, FQGNSA. This CDR3 comprises 14 residues. The V and J ends lost 0 bases and 8 bases respectively, with 13 bases between them. The DNA of the CDR3 is TGTGCCAGCAGCTTAGCCCAGGGCCATGAAGAAGCTTTCTTT. As protein: CASSLAQGHEEAFF.

The rearrangement uses TRBV11-2 and TRBJ1-1; no clear D gene. V was cut by 2 bases and J by 1 base, with 8 bases left in between. CDR3 size: 14 residues. CDR1 and CDR2 (germline): SGHAT, FQNNGV. This CDR3 is CASSLRVANTEAFF. The CDR3 region has the DNA TGTGCCAGCAGCTTAAGGGTAGCGAACACTGAAGCTTTCTTT. The variable domain in full, with the rest retrieved from reference TRBV11-2 and TRBJ1-1, is EAGVAQSPRYKIIEKRQSVAFWCNPISGHATLYWYQQILGQGPKLLIQFQNNGVVDDSQLPKDRFSAERLKGVDSTLKIQPAKLEDSAVYLCASSLRVANTEAFFGQGTRLTVV.

The chain joins TRBV19 to TRBJ1-5, with D maybe TRBD1 (5 bases). CDR3 length: 15 residues. Trimming cost V 3 bases and J 4 bases, with 13 bases left between them. Germline values: CDR1 LNHDA, CDR2 SQIVND (reference sequence). CDR3 sequence (DNA): TGTGCCAGTAGTATTGGGGCAGGGCGGAATCAGCCCCAGCATTTT. Translation gives CASSIGAGRNQPQHF.